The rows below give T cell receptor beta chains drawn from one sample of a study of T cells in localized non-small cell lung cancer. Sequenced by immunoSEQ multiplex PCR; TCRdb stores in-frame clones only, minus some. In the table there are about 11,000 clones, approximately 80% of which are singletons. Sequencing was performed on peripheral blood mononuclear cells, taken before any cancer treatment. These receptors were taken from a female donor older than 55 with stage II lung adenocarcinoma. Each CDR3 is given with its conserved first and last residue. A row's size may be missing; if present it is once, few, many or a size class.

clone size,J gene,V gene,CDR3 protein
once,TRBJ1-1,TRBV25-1,CASTGTGGNTEAFF
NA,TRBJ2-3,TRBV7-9,CASSPARTGHTDTQYF
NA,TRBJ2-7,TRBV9,CASSVRASNQDEQYF
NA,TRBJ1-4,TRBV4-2,CASSLYLGTGAAGEKLFF
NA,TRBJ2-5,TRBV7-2,CASSLEVQETQYF
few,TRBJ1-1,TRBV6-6,CASSGEAFF
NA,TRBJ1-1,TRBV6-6,CASSYSGGAGTEAFF
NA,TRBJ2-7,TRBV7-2,CASSLGGFPYEQYF
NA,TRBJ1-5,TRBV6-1,CASSARTGESSNQPQHF
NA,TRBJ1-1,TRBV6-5,CASSPPQGMAFF
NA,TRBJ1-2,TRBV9,CASSLLGARGGGYTF
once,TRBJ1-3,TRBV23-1,CASSQEGRTSGNTIYF
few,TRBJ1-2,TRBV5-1,CASSEGPEGGYTF
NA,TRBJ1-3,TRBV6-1,CASSDVGTSGNTIYF
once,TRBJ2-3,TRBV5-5,CASSLGPAGAATDTQYF
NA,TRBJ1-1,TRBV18,CASSPGQGAFMGTEAFF
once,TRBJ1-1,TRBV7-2,CASSFSVGQGATFF
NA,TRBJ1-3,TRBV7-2,CASSSDRVGSGNTIYF
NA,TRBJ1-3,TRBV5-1,CASSLQGNPGNTIYF
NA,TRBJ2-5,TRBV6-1,CASSASTSGGLRGRRETQYF
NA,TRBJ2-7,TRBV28,CASSHTGGSYEQYF
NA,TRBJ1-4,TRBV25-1,CASSESANEKLFF
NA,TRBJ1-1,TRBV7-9,CASSPKRRLNTEAFF
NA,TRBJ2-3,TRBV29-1,CSVAGGRDTDTQYF
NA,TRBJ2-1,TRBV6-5,CASSYSLARNNEQFF
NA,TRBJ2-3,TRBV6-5,CASSTRTGGTDTQYF
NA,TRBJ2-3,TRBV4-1,CASSQDIGRDTQYF
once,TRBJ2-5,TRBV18,CASSIRGGSETQYF
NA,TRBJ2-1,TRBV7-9,CASHIAGVFYEQFF
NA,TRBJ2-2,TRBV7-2,CASSSRTGGAGELFF
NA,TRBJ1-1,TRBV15,CATSRDGQGGLNTEAFF
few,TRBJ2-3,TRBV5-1,CASSSLLGSGGSTDTQYF
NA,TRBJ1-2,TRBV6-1,CASSESSNYGYTF
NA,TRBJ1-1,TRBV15,CATSTRNTEAFF
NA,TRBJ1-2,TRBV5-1,CASSLGLGLNYGYTF
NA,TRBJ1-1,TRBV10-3,CAISEPPTVNTEAFF
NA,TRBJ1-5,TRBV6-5,CASSLQGSNQPQHF
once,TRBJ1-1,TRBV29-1,CSVEERGGESTEAFF
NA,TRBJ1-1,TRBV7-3,CASSSGHEAFF
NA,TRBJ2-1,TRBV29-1,CSVEGRGGNEQFF
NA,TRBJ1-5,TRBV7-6,CASSLAGDQPQHF
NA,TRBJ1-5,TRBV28,CASSRAGGNQPQHF
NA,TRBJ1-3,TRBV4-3,CASSQTDSSGNTIYF
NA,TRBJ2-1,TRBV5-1,CASSLGSKRYNEQFF
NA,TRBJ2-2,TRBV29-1,CRKSTGANTGELFF
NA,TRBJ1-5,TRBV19,CASSMRGQSNQPQHF
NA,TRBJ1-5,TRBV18,CASSYRDRESQPQHF
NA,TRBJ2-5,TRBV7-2,CASRRAGGEETQYF
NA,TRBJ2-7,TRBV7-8,CASSLGRRASYEQYF